In this sample, the clone carrying this T cell receptor beta chain turned up a few times. Its specificity is unknown. These data originate in a study of post-analysis software for immune sequencing data. Study-wide results and limits: Relative to controls, patients had about 5 TRBV segments at higher frequency, with TRBV5-6, TRBV5-1 and TRBV20-1 among these.

Incorporated into the TCR beta cDNA libraries were unique molecular identifiers, which served to reduce PCR and sequencing biases. One entry per CDR3 protein, called by TCRdb with MiXCR from the PCR reads. Here the sample spans under 900,000 distinct CDR3 sequences, around 50% being singletons. Germline CDR1 reads LNHNV; CDR2 reads YYDKDF (reference sequence). Trimming shortened V by 5 bases and J by 5 bases, and 8 bases separated the two germline ends. The CDR3 has 12 amino acids. Sequencing was performed on blood. The TCR was taken from a girl aged 5 to 17 with multiple sclerosis. The chain links TRBV15 to TRBJ2-3; weak D call: TRBD2 (6 bases). CDR3 nucleotide sequence: TGTGCCACCAGCCTTAGCGGAGATACGCAGTATTTT. It specifies CATSLSGDTQYF.